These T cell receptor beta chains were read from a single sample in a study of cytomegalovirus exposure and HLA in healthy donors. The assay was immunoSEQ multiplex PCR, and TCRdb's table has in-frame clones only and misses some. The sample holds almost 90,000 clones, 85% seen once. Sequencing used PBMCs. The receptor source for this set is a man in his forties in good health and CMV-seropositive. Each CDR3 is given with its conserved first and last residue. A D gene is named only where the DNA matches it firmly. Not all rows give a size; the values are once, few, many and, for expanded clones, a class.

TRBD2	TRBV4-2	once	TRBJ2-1	TGTGCCAGCAGCCGCAGCGGGACCGTTTACAATGAGCAGTTCTTC	CASSRSGTVYNEQFF
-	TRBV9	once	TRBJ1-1	TGTGCCAGCAGCGTAGGGGGGGGTTCCACTGAAGCTTTCTTT	CASSVGGGSTEAFF
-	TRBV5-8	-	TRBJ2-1	TGTGCCAGCAGCTTGACGAGTACCCGAGGGAGTGAGCAGTTCTTC	CASSLTSTRGSEQFF
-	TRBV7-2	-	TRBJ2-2	TGTGCCAGCAGCCCATGGCCCGCAGGGCCCGGGGAGCTGTTTTTT	CASSPWPAGPGELFF
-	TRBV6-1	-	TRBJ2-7	TGTGCCAGCAGTGAACAGGGCCATTACGAGCAGTACTTC	CASSEQGHYEQYF
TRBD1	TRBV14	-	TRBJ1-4	TGTGCCAGCAGCCAGACCGACAGGGGGAAACTGTTTTTT	CASSQTDRGKLFF
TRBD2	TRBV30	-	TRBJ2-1	TGTGCCTGGAGTGCCGGGACTACCTATGAGCAGTTCTTC	CAWSAGTTYEQFF
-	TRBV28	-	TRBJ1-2	TGTGCCAGCAGTTTTTCTCGGCAGGGAGGGATCGGCTACACCTTC	CASSFSRQGGIGYTF
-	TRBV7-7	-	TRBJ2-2	TGTGCTAGCAGCTTCACGGGGACCGGGGAGCTGTTTTTT	CASSFTGTGELFF
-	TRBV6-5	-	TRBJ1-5	TGTGCCAGCAGTTACTCGGGGGGGGGCAATCAGCCCCAGCATTTT	CASSYSGGGNQPQHF
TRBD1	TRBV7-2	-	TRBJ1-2	TGTGCCAGCAGCCGTTCGACAGGGGGAGGTGGCTACACCTTC	CASSRSTGGGGYTF
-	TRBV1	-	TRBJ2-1	TGCACCACTCGTTGTCGGGGGGTTCGATATGAGCAGTTCTTC	CTTRCRGVRYEQFF
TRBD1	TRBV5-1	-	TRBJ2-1	TGCGCCAGCAGCTTGGAGGGGACAGGGCTCAACAATGAGCAGTTCTTC	CASSLEGTGLNNEQFF
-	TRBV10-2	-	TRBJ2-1	TGCGCCAGCAGTGACTCGCGAAGCTCCTACAATGAGCAGTTCTTC	CASSDSRSSYNEQFF
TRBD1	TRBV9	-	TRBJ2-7	TGTGCCAGCAGCGCCGGGACAGGGAGGACCTACGAGCAGTACTTC	CASSAGTGRTYEQYF
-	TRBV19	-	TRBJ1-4	TGTGCCACACGGGACACCAATGAAAAACTGTTTTTT	CATRDTNEKLFF
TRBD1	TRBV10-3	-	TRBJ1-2	TGTGCCATCAGACAGCTAGCAGGGGGCGGTGACTATGGCTACACCTTC	CAIRQLAGGGDYGYTF
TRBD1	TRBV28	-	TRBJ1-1	TGTGCCAGCAGTCGGCGACAGGGAAGAACTGAAGCTTTCTTT	CASSRRQGRTEAFF
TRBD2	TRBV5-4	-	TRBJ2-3	TGTGCCAGCAGCTTTAGCGGGAGTGGGGCAGATACGCAGTATTTT	CASSFSGSGADTQYF
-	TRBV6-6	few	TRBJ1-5	TGTGCCAGCAGTACCGACAGCGTCCAGCCCCAGCATTTT	CASSTDSVQPQHF
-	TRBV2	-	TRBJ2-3	TGTGCCAGCAGTGGGAGCAATACGCAGTATTTT	CASSGSNTQYF
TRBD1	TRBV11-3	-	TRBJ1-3	TGTGCCAGCAGGAGGACAGGGTACAGCTCTGGAAACACCATATATTTT	CASRRTGYSSGNTIYF
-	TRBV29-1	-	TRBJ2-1	TGCAGCGTTGGCCCCAGTGTCTACAATGAGCAGTTCTTC	CSVGPSVYNEQFF
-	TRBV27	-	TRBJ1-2	TGTGCCAGCACCGGGGGGTTCGGTCATGGCTACACCTTC	CASTGGFGHGYTF
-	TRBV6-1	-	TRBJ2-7	TGTGCCAGCAGTGAAGCGGAGACGGTCTACTACGAGCAGTACTTC	CASSEAETVYYEQYF
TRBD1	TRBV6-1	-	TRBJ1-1	TGTGCCAGCAGTCCCCGGGACAGGAACACTGAAGCTTTCTTT	CASSPRDRNTEAFF
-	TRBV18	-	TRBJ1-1	TGTGCCAGCTCGCGGGGGGCATCTGAAGCTTTCTTT	CASSRGASEAFF
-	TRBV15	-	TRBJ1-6	TGTGCCACCCGAAGGGGAGGAGTTGATTCACCCCTCCACTTT	CATRRGGVDSPLHF
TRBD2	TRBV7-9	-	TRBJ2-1	TGTGCCAGCAGCTTAGTTCTCGGCGGGGGGGCTTATGAGCAGTTCTTC	CASSLVLGGGAYEQFF
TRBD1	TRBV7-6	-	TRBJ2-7	TGTGCCAGCAGCAGACAGGGAACCTACGAGCAGTACTTC	CASSRQGTYEQYF
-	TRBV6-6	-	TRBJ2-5	TGTGCCAGCAGTTCGCGGAGGGACGGAGAGACCCAGTACTTC	CASSSRRDGETQYF
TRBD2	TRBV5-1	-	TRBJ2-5	TGCGCCAGCAGCTTGGGACTAGCGCACCAAGAGACCCAGTACTTC	CASSLGLAHQETQYF
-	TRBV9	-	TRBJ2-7	TGTGCCAGCAGCGTAGCAGCAGGGAACTACGAGCAGTACTTC	CASSVAAGNYEQYF
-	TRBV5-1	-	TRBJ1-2	TGCGCCAGCAGCGATCCGGACACCTATGGCTACACCTTC	CASSDPDTYGYTF
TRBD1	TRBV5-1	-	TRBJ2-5	TGCGCCAGCAGCTTGGCCGGGACAGGGAATAATAGGGAGCAGTACTTC	CASSLAGTGNNREQYF
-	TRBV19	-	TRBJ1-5	TGTGCCAGTAAGAAAGACAGTTCCAATCAGCCCCAGCATTTT	CASKKDSSNQPQHF
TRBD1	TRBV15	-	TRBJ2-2	TGTGCCACCACACTAGACAGGGGGATTCACGGGGAGCTGTTTTTT	CATTLDRGIHGELFF
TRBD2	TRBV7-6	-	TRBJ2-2	TGTGCCAGCAGCTTATTGGCTAGCGGCAACACCGGGGAGCTGTTTTTT	CASSLLASGNTGELFF
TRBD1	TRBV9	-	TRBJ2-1	TGTGCCAGCAGCGTAGTTCCGGGACAGGGATACAATGAGCAGTTCTTC	CASSVVPGQGYNEQFF
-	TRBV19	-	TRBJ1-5	TGTGCCAGTAGTATAGTCCCAGACCGGGAATCGGCCCAGCATTTT	CASSIVPDRESAQHF
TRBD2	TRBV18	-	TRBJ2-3	TGTGCCAGCTCACCACTAGCGGGAGCTGGGGGGAATACAGATACGCAGTATTTT	CASSPLAGAGGNTDTQYF
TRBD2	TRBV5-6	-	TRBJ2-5	TGTGCCAGCAGCTTTGAGGGACTAGGGAGAGAGACCCAGTACTTC	CASSFEGLGRETQYF
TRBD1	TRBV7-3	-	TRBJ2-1	TGTGCCAGCAGCTGGACAGGCCATGAGCAGTTCTTC	CASSWTGHEQFF
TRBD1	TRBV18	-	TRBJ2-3	TGTGCCAGCTCACCACGTCTGGGACAGGGATCCACAGATACGCAGTATTTT	CASSPRLGQGSTDTQYF
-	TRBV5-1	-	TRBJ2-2	TGCGCCAGCAGCTTGGAGGGGTTCGGGGAGCTGTTTTTT	CASSLEGFGELFF
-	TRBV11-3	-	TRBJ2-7	TGTGCCAGCAGCTTACAAAGCTACGAGCAGTACTTC	CASSLQSYEQYF
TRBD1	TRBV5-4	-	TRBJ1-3	TGTGCCAGCAGCTTGGACCGAAGGGGGCGTACTGGAAACACCATATATTTT	CASSLDRRGRTGNTIYF
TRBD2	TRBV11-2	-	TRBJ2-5	TGTGCCAGCAGGAAGCGGGGGGGAGAGACCCAGTACTTC	CASRKRGGETQYF
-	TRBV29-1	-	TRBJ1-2	TGCAGCGTCGCGGGCAGGCCCTCCGTTGGGGGCTACACCTTC	CSVAGRPSVGGYTF
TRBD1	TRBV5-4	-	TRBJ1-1	TGTGCCAGCAGCCTGGGGGGACAGGGGCCCACTGAAGCTTTCTTT	CASSLGGQGPTEAFF
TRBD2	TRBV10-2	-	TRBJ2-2	TGCGCCAGCAGTCTAGCGGGAACGATCACCGGGGAGCTGTTTTTT	CASSLAGTITGELFF
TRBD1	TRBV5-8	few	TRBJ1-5	TGTGCCAGCAGCATATCCAGGGGGCCGTCAAATCAGCCCCAGCATTTT	CASSISRGPSNQPQHF
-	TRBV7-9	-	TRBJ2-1	TGTGCCAGCAGCTTAGCGGTGCGGGTTGGAGATGAGCAGTTCTTC	CASSLAVRVGDEQFF
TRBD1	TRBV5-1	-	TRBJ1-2	TGCGCCAGCAGCTTGTACGGGACAGGCATAGCTAACTATGGCTACACCTTC	CASSLYGTGIANYGYTF
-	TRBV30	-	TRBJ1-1	TGTGCCTGGAGTAATTCCGGGGGGGCTTTCTTT	CAWSNSGGAFF
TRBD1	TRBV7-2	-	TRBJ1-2	TGTGCCAGCAGCCCTTGGACAGGGGAAGGATACGGCTACACCTTC	CASSPWTGEGYGYTF
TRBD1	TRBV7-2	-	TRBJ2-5	TGTGCCAGCAGCTTACGAAGGGGGCGTCAGGAGACCCAGTACTTC	CASSLRRGRQETQYF
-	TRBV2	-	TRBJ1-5	TGTGCCAGCAGTGGACAGATCAATCAGCCCCAGCATTTT	CASSGQINQPQHF